The TCR beta chain described here comes from a study of early T cells in non-severe SARS-CoV-2 infection (dated by TCRdb to 2020 to 2023). Regarding the study in general: Bulk RNA from unsorted whole blood was used for TCR sequencing, so alpha and beta chains could not be paired. Overall study outcomes, separate from this receptor: VDJdb matching was skewed toward anti-spike CD8 responses and likely underestimated virus-specific expansions, missing private and CD4 specificities.

A case-control design nested within a healthcare worker cohort in London, UK, was used, with weekly nasopharyngeal swab PCR tests and blood sampling performed. Healthcare workers were enrolled in the week of the UK lockdown, from 23 to 31 March 2020, and were followed every week for up to about 16 weeks. To note about this clonotype: Which antigen it targets is not known. Per-nucleotide qualities are absent, and no much larger clonotype sits a single base away.

Library preparation employed 5' RACE. Instrument used: NextSeq 500. The TCR library protocol attached unique molecular identifiers to individual cDNA molecules to correct for sequencing error and PCR bias. Both TCR alpha and beta chains were sequenced, and tight co-correlation was observed between alpha and beta sequence abundances in each sample. The original pipeline was this. Decombinator V4 was used to annotate the V gene, J gene and CDR3 of the TCR sequences. TCRs were defined as expanded if a significant change between any two time points was detected under a Poisson model with p below 0.0001. TCR abundances were normalised to the total number of TCRs sequenced in each sample and reported as counts per million. VDJdb, accessed 1 November 2021, was searched for CMV, EBV and SARS-CoV-2 annotated TCRs, excluding TCRs annotated for multiple antigens. In-frame beta chains were kept once TCRdb had trimmed the public reads at Q25 with fastp and called clones with MiXCR. Rows are combined by CDR3 protein, so each entry shows the most common genes and DNA. Here the V and J calls rest on TCRdb's processing, not on the authors' analysis. In all, the sample holds 85,000 to 100,000 distinct CDR3 sequences, and approximately 11% of those were seen once. The leading ten clones occupy around 4.6% of the sample.

The origin of this receptor is an adult who was a healthcare worker with PCR-confirmed SARS-CoV-2 infection or an uninfected control (not recorded which). This material consisted of whole blood, taken at baseline.

The CDR3 reads as follows: CASSTKDRWTSGGRNTDTQYF. The DNA is TGTGCCAGCAGCACTAAAGACAGATGGACTAGCGGGGGGCGCAACACAGATACGCAGTATTTT. This chain joins TRBV7-9 to TRBJ2-3; 14 central nucleotides agree with TRBD2. CDR1 and CDR2 were assigned from the germline V gene (reference sequence) as SEHNR and FQNEAQ. Relative to germline, V is missing 5 bases and J is missing 2 bases, with 18 bases of the junction outside any gene match. Reading from cysteine to phenylalanine, the CDR3 counts 21 amino acids. Only the CDR3 DNA stays, 63 bases, in frame from base 1.